This passage covers 29 T cell receptor beta chains from one sample sequenced in a study of blood T cell repertoires in COVID-19 (dated by TCRdb to 2020 to 2022). Preparation of the library involved the immunoSEQ multiplex PCR assay. The table was pulled from immuneACCESS by TCRdb, which kept in-frame rearrangements only. Such tables lose some clones; where checked, under half of the loss comes from unresolved V genes, and the rest has no known cause. The sample yields 290,000 or so clones; roughly 90% were counted once. Around 4.4% of the sample is held by the ten biggest clonotypes. Sequencing was performed on PBMCs or T cells enriched from blood (not recorded which). All receptors derive from a woman aged 18-29 years with acute COVID-19.

Here the CDR3 DNA reads TGTGCCAGCAGTTCGGTAGGGGTGGGTGGCTACACCTTC. It yields the protein CASSSVGVGGYTF. This sequence joins TRBV12-3 or TRBV12-4 and TRBJ1-2, with a weak D call TRBD1 (5 bases). Trimming took off 4 bases at V and 7 bases at J, with 13 bases between the two ends. CDR3 length equals 13 residues.

Here the CDR3 reads CASRSGQGTDTQYF. The CDR3 DNA reads TGTGCCAGCAGGAGTGGACAGGGCACAGATACGCAGTATTTT. V is TRBV6-5 and J is TRBJ2-3; 7 bases match TRBD1. With V trimmed by 6 bases and J by 1 base, 4 bases remained unmatched. This CDR3 spans 14 amino acids. Germline CDR1 and CDR2: MNHEY and SVGAGI.

This chain links TRBV2 with TRBJ2-5; TRBD1 agrees at 8 bases. CDR1 and CDR2 (germline): SNHLY, FYNNEI. With 5 bases clipped from V and 4 bases from J, the junction kept 6 bases outside the gene matches. The CDR3 spans 14 residues. The CDR3 loop is CASSTVQGGETQYF. The CDR3 nucleotides are TGTGCCAGCAGTACCGTACAGGGGGGAGAGACCCAGTACTTC.

V and J are TRBV11-2 and TRBJ2-1; TRBD2 matches 8 bases. V shed 4 bases, J shed 9 bases, and the junction held 14 bases outside the gene matches. This CDR3 is 16 amino acids long. Germline V lookup: CDR1 SGHAT, CDR2 FQNNGV. The CDR3 DNA follows: TGTGCCAGCAGCTCCCTGGATAGCGGGGCCGGAGGTGAGCAGTTCTTC. It encodes CASSSLDSGAGGEQFF. Using reference TRBV11-2 and TRBJ2-1 for the parts outside the CDR3, the full variable domain is EAGVAQSPRYKIIEKRQSVAFWCNPISGHATLYWYQQILGQGPKLLIQFQNNGVVDDSQLPKDRFSAERLKGVDSTLKIQPAKLEDSAVYLCASSSLDSGAGGEQFFGPGTRLTVL.

The genes are TRBV28 and TRBJ2-1; no clear D gene. CDR1 is MDHEN, CDR2 SYDVKM, per germline. The CDR3 sequence is 13 residues long. V lost 10 bases and J lost 0, with 10 bases in between. The CDR3 loop is CATRLSSYNEQFF. CDR3 nucleotides: TGTGCCACCAGGCTGAGCTCCTACAATGAGCAGTTCTTC.

The V and J genes are TRBV2 and TRBJ2-7, with 7 bases matching TRBD2. The CDR3 contains 13 residues. Germline trimming cut 7 bases from V and 0 bases from J; bases unmatched to any gene: 3. Germline CDR1 is SNHLY and CDR2 is FYNNEI. The CDR3 sequence is CASMGGSSYEQYF. The CDR3 nucleotides read TGTGCCAGCATGGGGGGGAGCTCCTACGAGCAGTACTTC.

The chain has TRBV19 and TRBJ1-4; D is undetermined. The CDR3 runs to 15 residues. Germline V CDR1 and CDR2: LNHDA, SQIVND (reference sequence). V lost 1 base and J 1 base, leaving 7 bases between the germline ends. The chain's CDR3 is CASSIGAGTNEKLFF. DNA for the CDR3: TGTGCCAGTAGTATAGGGGCAGGAACTAATGAAAAACTGTTTTTT.

The chain links TRBV28 to TRBJ2-3; 12 bases fit TRBD2. V lost 6 bases, J lost 7 bases, and 8 bases stayed unmatched. Germline lookup yields CDR1 MDHEN and CDR2 SYDVKM. This CDR3 has 15 residues. CDR3 sequence: CASSPTGTSGYTQYF. For the CDR3, the DNA is TGTGCCAGCAGCCCCACCGGGACTAGCGGGTATACGCAGTATTTT.

The V call is TRBV20-1, the J call TRBJ1-5, with D uncertain. This CDR3 comprises 11 residues. V lost 3 bases and J lost 6, with 6 bases in between. Germline values: CDR1 DFQATT, CDR2 SNEGSKA (reference sequence). CDR3 loop: CSASIGQPQHF. The DNA for the CDR3 is TGCAGTGCTAGCATCGGTCAGCCCCAGCATTTT.

The chain employs TRBV25-1 and TRBJ2-1; the D gene is possibly TRBD2 (6 bases). Per germline, CDR1 MGHDK and CDR2 SYGVNS. The CDR3 covers 15 residues. The V gene lost 1 base and the J gene lost 7 bases, with 14 bases spanning the gap. The CDR3 spells CASSEWEVGRNEQFF. In nucleotides, the CDR3 is TGTGCCAGCAGTGAATGGGAAGTGGGGAGGAATGAGCAGTTCTTC.

V gene TRBV28 combines with J gene TRBJ1-4; TRBD1 might be the D (6 bases). CDR3 length equals 15 residues. Per germline, CDR1 MDHEN and CDR2 SYDVKM. V lost 5 bases and J lost 6, with 16 bases in between. This CDR3 is CASSTQQGLDEKLFF. The DNA of the CDR3 is TGTGCCAGCAGTACACAACAGGGTTTGGATGAAAAACTGTTTTTT.

The rearrangement links TRBV9 to TRBJ2-1, with D perhaps TRBD1 (5 bases). The CDR3 is 12 amino acids. Looked up from germline, CDR1 is SGDLS and CDR2 is YYNGEE. Trimming stripped 0 bases from V and 9 bases from J, with 7 bases between. CDR3 DNA: TGTGCCAGCAGCGTAGAAAGGGGTGAGCAGTTCTTC. Translated: CASSVERGEQFF.

The chain is built from TRBV19 and TRBJ1-5; no clear D. Germline CDR1 LNHDA, CDR2 SQIVND (reference sequence). CDR3 length: 13 residues. V lost 2 bases and J lost 6, with 8 bases in between. CDR3 sequence reads: CASSISGGQPQHF. DNA for the CDR3: TGTGCCAGTAGTATATCGGGTGGTCAGCCCCAGCATTTT.

The chain uses TRBV19 and TRBJ2-1; 8 positions match TRBD2. The CDR3 totals 15 residues. The germline CDR1 and CDR2 sequences are LNHDA and SQIVND (reference sequence). V gave up 7 bases and J gave up 4 bases; unmatched junction bases: 9. CDR3 amino acids: CASNVQTSGYNEQFF. The CDR3 region has the DNA TGTGCCAGTAACGTTCAAACTAGCGGTTACAATGAGCAGTTCTTC. Using reference TRBV19 and TRBJ2-1 for the parts outside the CDR3, the full variable domain is DGGITQSPKYLFRKEGQNVTLSCEQNLNHDAMYWYRQDPGQGLRLIYYSQIVNDFQKGDIAEGYSVSREKKESFPLTVTSAQKNPTAFYLCASNVQTSGYNEQFFGPGTRLTVL.

This clone has only a few counts. The gene calls are TRBV6-5 and TRBJ1-2; 10 nucleotides line up with TRBD1. The CDR3 consists of 15 residues. Germline CDR1 and CDR2: MNHEY and SVGAGI. V lost 4 bases to trimming and J lost 2 bases; unmatched junction nucleotides: 4. The CDR3 here is CASSSGTGENYGYTF. The CDR3 DNA sequence: TGTGCCAGCAGTTCCGGGACAGGGGAGAACTATGGCTACACCTTC.

The gene calls are TRBV24-1 and TRBJ1-5; perhaps TRBD1 as D (6 bases). The germline V and J ends were trimmed by 3 bases and 0 bases, with 11 bases remaining between them. CDR1 is KGHDR and CDR2 is SFDVKD in the germline V gene. The CDR3 loop spans 16 amino acids. The CDR3 sequence: CATSDRQESSNQPQHF. The CDR3 coding sequence is TGTGCCACCAGTGATAGACAGGAGTCTAGCAATCAGCCCCAGCATTTT.

This clone was recorded only once. This rearrangement joins TRBV25-1 to TRBJ1-1, with D perhaps matching TRBD1 (6 bases). Germline V gene lookup returns CDR1 MGHDK and CDR2 SYGVNS. V was shortened by 8 bases and J by 6 bases, with 16 bases between the two germline ends. CDR3 length: 13 amino acids. For the CDR3, the DNA is TGTGCCAGCTCAGGACAGATTCGCCCTGAAGCTTTCTTT. The encoded protein is CASSGQIRPEAFF.

The rearrangement links TRBV5-6 to TRBJ2-2; tentatively, D is TRBD1 (6 bases). Trimming stripped 10 bases from V and 5 bases from J, with 18 bases between. Germline assignment: CDR1 SGHDT and CDR2 YYEEEE. The length of the CDR3 is 14 residues. The CDR3 DNA follows: TGTGCCGGTGACCGTGGGGGCCGAACCGGGGAGCTGTTTTTT. This gives the protein CAGDRGGRTGELFF.

The V call is TRBV28, the J call TRBJ2-1, with a possible D match to TRBD2 (5 bases). Trimming cost V 6 bases and J 2 bases, with 8 bases left between them. The CDR3 spans 13 residues. Per the germline V gene, CDR1 is MDHEN and CDR2 is SYDVKM. The chain's CDR3 is CASRSGTYNEQFF. CDR3 coding DNA: TGTGCCAGCAGATCCGGGACCTACAATGAGCAGTTCTTC.

V is TRBV11-2 and J is TRBJ2-7, with D possibly being TRBD1 (7 bases). CDR1 and CDR2 (germline): SGHAT, FQNNGV. V lost 8 bases to trimming and J lost 6 bases, with 20 bases between them. The CDR3 runs 14 residues. As DNA, the CDR3 is TGTGCCAGCTCGGGGAGGACAGGTTTCATCGAGCAGTACTTC. Residues: CASSGRTGFIEQYF.

This chain connects TRBV27 to TRBJ1-3; 7 bases align to TRBD1. This CDR3 is built from 14 residues. Germline loops: CDR1 MNHEY, CDR2 SMNVEV (reference sequence). With 4 bases clipped from V and 3 bases from J, the junction kept 3 bases outside the gene matches. This chain's CDR3 is CASSSGGVGNTIYF. The CDR3 region has the DNA TGTGCCAGCAGTTCAGGGGGTGTTGGAAACACCATATATTTT.

The chain recombines TRBV5-1 with TRBJ1-2, with 7 bases matching TRBD1. The junction had 12 bases not matched to a gene; V was cut back by 2 bases and J by 8 bases. Germline V CDR1 and CDR2: SGHRS, YFSETQ. The CDR3 sequence is 15 residues long. The CDR3 DNA sequence: TGCGCCAGCAGCTTTCACTGGGTTACAGGGGAAGGCTACACCTTC. It translates to CASSFHWVTGEGYTF. Drawing the rest from reference TRBV5-1 and TRBJ1-2, the complete variable domain is KAGVTQTPRYLIKTRGQQVTLSCSPISGHRSVSWYQQTPGQGLQFLFEYFSETQRNKGNFPGRFSGRQFSNSRSEMNVSTLELGDSALYLCASSFHWVTGEGYTFGSGTRLTVV.

The V and J genes are TRBV6-6 and TRBJ1-5; a weak D match, TRBD1 (6 bases). The CDR3 extends over 12 amino acids. Deletions cut 11 bases from V and 4 bases from J, with 12 bases between. CDR1 is MNHNY, CDR2 SVGAGI, per germline (reference sequence). This CDR3 is CAVQGKNQPQHF. The CDR3 bases are TGTGCCGTACAGGGAAAAAATCAGCCCCAGCATTTT.

This clone was seen only a few times. The chain recombines TRBV2 with TRBJ2-1; tentative D call: TRBD1 (6 bases). The germline V and J ends were trimmed by 8 bases and 4 bases, with 9 bases remaining between them. The CDR3 is 12 amino acids. Germline CDR1 reads SNHLY; CDR2 reads FYNNEI. Here the CDR3 reads CASGTSYNEQFF. CDR3 DNA sequence: TGTGCCAGCGGGACATCGTACAATGAGCAGTTCTTC.

The V and J genes are TRBV12-5 and TRBJ2-1; the match to TRBD2 covers 11 bases. This CDR3 is 20 amino acids long. The junction had 16 bases not matched to a gene; V was cut back by 5 bases and J by 1 base. CDR1 is LGHNT, CDR2 FRNRAP, per germline. CDR3 protein: CASGGRSGLAEAVSYNEQFF. The CDR3 nucleotides read TGTGCTAGTGGTGGCCGATCGGGACTAGCGGAGGCGGTTTCCTACAATGAGCAGTTCTTC.

The chain combines TRBV19 with TRBJ2-2; D not certain. There are 17 residues in the CDR3. Germline CDR1 LNHDA, CDR2 SQIVND (reference sequence). V shed 2 bases and J shed 4 bases, with 17 bases lying between them. The CDR3 is CASSIFPEAEFTGELFF. The CDR3 nucleotides are TGTGCCAGTAGTATATTCCCTGAGGCGGAGTTCACCGGGGAGCTGTTTTTT.

The chain links TRBV30 to TRBJ2-1, with 8 bases lining up with TRBD2. The CDR3 totals 13 residues. The J segment lost 5 bases and the V segment lost 3 bases, leaving 3 bases of the junction unmatched. Germline loops: CDR1 GTSNPN, CDR2 SVGIG (reference sequence). CDR3 in DNA: TGTGCCTGGAGGGGACTAGACAACAATGAGCAGTTCTTC. Translating gives CAWRGLDNNEQFF.

This chain joins TRBV12-3 or TRBV12-4 and TRBJ1-2, with D possibly being TRBD1 (5 bases). V lost 2 bases, J lost 4 bases, and 8 bases lay in between. The CDR3 contains 13 residues. The CDR3 sequence is CASSLQGLYGYTF. The CDR3 coding sequence is TGTGCCAGCAGTTTACAGGGCCTCTATGGCTACACCTTC.

The rearrangement links TRBV28 to TRBJ1-1; D gene unclear. Germline V gives CDR1 MDHEN, CDR2 SYDVKM. The germline V and J ends were trimmed by 2 bases and 2 bases, with 9 bases remaining between them. The CDR3 has 14 residues. Here the CDR3 reads CASSLHGGNTEAFF. The CDR3 region has the DNA TGTGCCAGCAGTTTACATGGCGGCAACACTGAAGCTTTCTTT. The full variable domain, completed using reference TRBV28 and TRBJ1-1, is DVKVTQSSRYLVKRTGEKVFLECVQDMDHENMFWYRQDPGLGLRLIYFSYDVKMKEKGDIPEGYSVSREKKERFSLILESASTNQTSMYLCASSLHGGNTEAFFGQGTRLTVV.